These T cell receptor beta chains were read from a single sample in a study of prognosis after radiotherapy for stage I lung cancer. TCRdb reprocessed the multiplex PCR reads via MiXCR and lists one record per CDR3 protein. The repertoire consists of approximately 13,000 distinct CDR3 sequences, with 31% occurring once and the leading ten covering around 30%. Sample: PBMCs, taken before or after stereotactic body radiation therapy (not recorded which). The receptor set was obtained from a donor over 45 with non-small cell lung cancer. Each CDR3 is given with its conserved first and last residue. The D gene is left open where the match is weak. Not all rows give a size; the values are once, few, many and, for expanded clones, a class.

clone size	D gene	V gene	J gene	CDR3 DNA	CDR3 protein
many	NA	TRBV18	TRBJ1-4	TGTGCCAGCGCCCGGTCTAATGAAAAACTGTTTTTT	CASARSNEKLFF
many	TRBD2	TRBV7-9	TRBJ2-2	TGTGCCAGCAGCAAGGGACTAGCAAACACCGGGGAGCTGTTTTTT	CASSKGLANTGELFF
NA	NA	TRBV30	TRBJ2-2	TGTGCCTGGAGTTTAAAGGGAACCGTGGAGCTGTTTTTT	CAWSLKGTVELFF
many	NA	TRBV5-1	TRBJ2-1	TGCGCCAGCAAAATGGCGTCCTACAATGAGCAGTTCTTC	CASKMASYNEQFF
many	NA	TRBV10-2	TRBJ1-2	TGCGCCAGCAGTGTGGGTCAAACTAACTATGGCTACACCTTC	CASSVGQTNYGYTF
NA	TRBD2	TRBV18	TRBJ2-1	TGTGCCAGCTCACCTGGCGGGAGGGCCATCAATGAGCAGTTCTTC	CASSPGGRAINEQFF
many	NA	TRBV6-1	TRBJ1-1	TGTGCCAGCAGCCTGCTGAGAGCTACTAGACGGACTGAAGCTTTCTTT	CASSLLRATRRTEAFF
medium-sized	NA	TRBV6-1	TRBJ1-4	TGTGCCAGCAGTGAAGCGCCACAGTCCCTTCTCCCAAAACTGTTTTTT	CASSEAPQSLLPKLFF
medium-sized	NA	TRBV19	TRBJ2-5	TGTGCCAGTAGTACCCGGGTCCAGGAGACCCAGTACTTC	CASSTRVQETQYF
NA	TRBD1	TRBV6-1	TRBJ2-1	TGTGCCAGCAGCACATCTCCCGGGACAGGGGGCGGTGAGCAGTTCTTC	CASSTSPGTGGGEQFF
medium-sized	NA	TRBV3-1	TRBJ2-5	TGTGCCAGCAGCCTCGGACTCGGGACCCAGTACTTC	CASSLGLGTQYF
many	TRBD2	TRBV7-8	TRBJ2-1	TGTGCCAGCATCCCCAGAGCGGGAGTGGGCTATGAGCAGTTCTTC	CASIPRAGVGYEQFF
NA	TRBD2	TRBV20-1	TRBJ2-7	TGCAGTGCTAAGAGACTAGCGGGGGTCTACGAGCAGTACTTC	CSAKRLAGVYEQYF
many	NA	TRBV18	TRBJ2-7	TGTGCCAGCTCACCGGGCCAGAGCTCCTACGAGCAGTACTTC	CASSPGQSSYEQYF
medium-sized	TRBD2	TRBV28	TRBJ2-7	TGTGCCAGCAGTACCCAGGGGACTAGCGGCGAGCAGTACTTC	CASSTQGTSGEQYF
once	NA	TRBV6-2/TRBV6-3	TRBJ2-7	TGTGCCAGCAGTTACTCCCCGGGACGGACTTACGAGCAGTACTTC	CASSYSPGRTYEQYF
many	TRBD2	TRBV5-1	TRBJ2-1	TGCGCCAGCAGTTTGACCGGGACTAGTATTGAGCAGTTCTTC	CASSLTGTSIEQFF
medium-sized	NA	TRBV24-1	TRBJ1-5	TGTGCCACCAGCCAAGGGCGGCAGCCCCAGCATTTT	CATSQGRQPQHF
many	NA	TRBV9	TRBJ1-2	TGTGCCAGCAGCCCGACGGGCCGGTTAAACTATGGCTACACCTTC	CASSPTGRLNYGYTF
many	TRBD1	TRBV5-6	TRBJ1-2	TGTGCCAGCAGTTTCGCCGACAGGGGATACTATGGCTACACCTTC	CASSFADRGYYGYTF
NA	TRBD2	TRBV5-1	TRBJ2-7	TGCGCCAGCAGCTTGACTAGCGGTTGCCTCTACGAGCAGTACTTC	CASSLTSGCLYEQYF
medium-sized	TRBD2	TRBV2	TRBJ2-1	TGTGCCAGCAGGAAGGGGACTAGCCGTTTCAATGAGCAGTTCTTC	CASRKGTSRFNEQFF
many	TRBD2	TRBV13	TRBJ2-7	TGTGCCAGCAGCGGCACGACTTATAGCGGGGATTCCTACGAGCAGTACTTC	CASSGTTYSGDSYEQYF
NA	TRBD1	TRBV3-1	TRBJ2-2	TGTGCCAGCAGCCCGACATATTACAGCACAGGGGAGCTGATTTTT	CASSPTYYSTGELIF
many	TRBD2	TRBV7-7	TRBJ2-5	TGTGCTAGCAGCTTAGCGGGGGCGGTAGGAGAGACCCAGTACTTC	CASSLAGAVGETQYF
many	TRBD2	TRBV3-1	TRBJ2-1	TGTGCCAGCAGCCAAGGTATCGGGAGGGTTGAGCAGTTCTTC	CASSQGIGRVEQFF
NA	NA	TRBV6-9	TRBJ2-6	TGTGCCAGCAGTGCCATAAACTCTGGGGCCAACGTCCTGACTTTC	CASSAINSGANVLTF
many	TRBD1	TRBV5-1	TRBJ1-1	TGCGCCAGCAGCTTGGCGGGGGGACAGGGAACCGAAGCTTTCTTT	CASSLAGGQGTEAFF
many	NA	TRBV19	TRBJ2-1	TGTGCCAGTAGTATAGGTGGGGGAGGGGGTTTCAATGAGCAGTTCTTC	CASSIGGGGGFNEQFF
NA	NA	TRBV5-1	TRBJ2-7	TGCGCCAGCAGAACTGGGACTCTTACCGAGCAGTACTTC	CASRTGTLTEQYF
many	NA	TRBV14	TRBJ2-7	TGTGCCAGCAGCCAAGATCTCTATTACGAGCAGTACTTC	CASSQDLYYEQYF
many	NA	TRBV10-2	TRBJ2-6	TGCGCCAGCAAAACAGGGATCTCTGGGGCCAACGTCCTGACTTTC	CASKTGISGANVLTF
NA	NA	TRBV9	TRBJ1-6	TGTGCCAGCAGTGCATCCAATTCACCCCTCCACTTT	CASSASNSPLHF
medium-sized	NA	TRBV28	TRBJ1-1	TGTGCCAGCAGTCCTCGGAGAGCTGAAGCTTTCTTT	CASSPRRAEAFF
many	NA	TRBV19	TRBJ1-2	TGTGCAAAGGACTCTCGAGGCGGCTATGGCTACACCTTC	CAKDSRGGYGYTF
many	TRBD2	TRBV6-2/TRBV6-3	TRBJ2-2	TGTGCCAGCAGTTACTCCGGCGGGAGATCTAGGGAGCTGTTTTTT	CASSYSGGRSRELFF
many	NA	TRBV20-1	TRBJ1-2	TGCAGTGCCCGACAGGTTTTCGGCGGCTACACCTTC	CSARQVFGGYTF
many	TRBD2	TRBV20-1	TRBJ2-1	TGCAGTGCTACCCCACTGACTAGCGATCCACGAGGCGAGCAGTTCTTC	CSATPLTSDPRGEQFF
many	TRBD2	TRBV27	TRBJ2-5	TGTGCCAGCAGTTTTCCGGGAGGAGAGACCCAGTACTTC	CASSFPGGETQYF
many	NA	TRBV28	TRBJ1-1	TGTGCCAGCAGTTCCCTCGGTCTGAACACTGAAGCTTTCTTT	CASSSLGLNTEAFF
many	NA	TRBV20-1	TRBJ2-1	TGCAGTGCTAGGATTGGGGGGTTTGGGAAATACGAGCAGTTCTTC	CSARIGGFGKYEQFF
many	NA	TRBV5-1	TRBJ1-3	TGCGCCAGCAGCACGGACGGTGGAAACACCATATATTTT	CASSTDGGNTIYF
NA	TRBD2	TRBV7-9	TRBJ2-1	TGTGCCAGCACCCTAGCGGTTGAGGCCAGCGGGAGTGGGCAGTTCTTC	CASTLAVEASGSGQFF
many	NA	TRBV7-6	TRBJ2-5	TGTGCCAGCAGCTTAGGAACAGAAGTCAAGACCCAGTACTTC	CASSLGTEVKTQYF
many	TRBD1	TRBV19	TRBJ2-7	TGTGCCACCCGTTCAGGGACAGTCGACTACGAGCAGTACTTC	CATRSGTVDYEQYF
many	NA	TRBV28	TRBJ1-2	TGTGCCAGCAGTTTTGTCTATGGCTACACCTTC	CASSFVYGYTF